Listed below are T cell receptor beta chains from one sample, sequenced in a study of cytomegalovirus exposure and HLA in healthy donors. Only in-frame clones appear in the TCRdb table, and some are missing; sequencing was by immunoSEQ multiplex PCR. In the table there are under 200,000 clones, 68% of which are singletons. Sequenced sample: PBMCs. These receptors were obtained from a woman under 30 in good health and CMV-seropositive. Both conserved end residues are part of each CDR3. A D gene is named only where the DNA matches it firmly. Clone size is given for some rows only: seen once, a few or many times, or a class if the clone is expanded.

TRBJ1-2 | NA | NA | TRBV7-9 | TGTGCCAGCAGTTCGCCCGGGGATGGCTACACCTTC | CASSSPGDGYTF
TRBJ2-7 | TRBD2 | NA | TRBV27 | TGTGCCAGCAGTGTACCTAGCGGGAACGGCCCTAAAGAGCAGTACTTC | CASSVPSGNGPKEQYF
TRBJ2-2 | NA | NA | TRBV10-1 | TGCGCCAGCAGTGAGATTCCTACAAGGAGTATTTTGACCGGGGAGCTGTTTTTT | CASSEIPTRSILTGELFF
TRBJ2-3 | TRBD2 | NA | TRBV5-1 | TGCGCCAGCAAGCCCAGAGCGGGGGGGGTCCCAGATACGCAGTATTTT | CASKPRAGGVPDTQYF
TRBJ1-3 | TRBD1 | NA | TRBV6-5 | TGTGCCAGCAGTGGACAGGGGTATGGAAACACCATATATTTT | CASSGQGYGNTIYF
TRBJ1-1 | TRBD1 | few | TRBV27 | TGTGCCAGCAGTTCGGGACAGGGGGCTACAAGGAGAGCTTTCTTT | CASSSGQGATRRAFF
TRBJ2-6 | NA | once | TRBV11-3 | TGTGCCAGCAGCTCGGGAACTGGGGCCAACGTCCTGACTTTC | CASSSGTGANVLTF
TRBJ2-7 | NA | NA | TRBV5-1 | TGCGCCAGCAGCTTGGTCTCCAGTAACCTCGAGCAGTACTTC | CASSLVSSNLEQYF
TRBJ2-7 | TRBD1 | NA | TRBV27 | TGTGCCAGCAGTTCGGGACAGGTTGCCTACGAGCAGTACTTC | CASSSGQVAYEQYF
TRBJ2-7 | TRBD2 | few | TRBV7-2 | TGTGCCAGCAGCCCGTGGACTAGCGGGGCAGACTACGAGCAGTACTTC | CASSPWTSGADYEQYF
TRBJ2-2 | NA | NA | TRBV5-1 | TGCGCCAGCAGCTTGAGTTTAGGGGGCACCGGGGAGCTGTTTTTT | CASSLSLGGTGELFF
TRBJ2-1 | TRBD1 | NA | TRBV7-7 | TGTGCTAGCAGCGAGGACAGGGTATCCTACAATGAGCAGTTCTTC | CASSEDRVSYNEQFF
TRBJ2-7 | NA | few | TRBV29-1 | TGCAGCGTCGCCCGAGGGAGGACACCAAGCTCCTACGAGCAGTACTTC | CSVARGRTPSSYEQYF
TRBJ2-7 | NA | once | TRBV5-6 | TGTGCCAGCAGCCTCCGAGGTTACGAGCAGTACTTC | CASSLRGYEQYF
TRBJ1-3 | NA | NA | TRBV28 | TGTGCCAGCAGTTTTCTTCCGGGTCACCTCGCGGGAAACACCATATATTTT | CASSFLPGHLAGNTIYF
TRBJ1-5 | NA | once | TRBV10-3 | TGTGCCACACAACAGGAAAAATACACGGCATCTAGCAATCAGCCCCAGCATTTT | CATQQEKYTASSNQPQHF
TRBJ2-3 | TRBD1 | NA | TRBV5-4 | TGTGCCAGCAGCTTTGAGGGGGCCTACACAGATACGCAGTATTTT | CASSFEGAYTDTQYF
TRBJ2-7 | TRBD1 | NA | TRBV2 | TGTGCCACCACGGACAGGGAGAGTTCCTACGAGCAGTACTTC | CATTDRESSYEQYF
TRBJ2-7 | TRBD1 | NA | TRBV27 | TGTGCCAGCAGTTCAGCCGGGACAGGGGGCTACGAGCAGTACTTC | CASSSAGTGGYEQYF
TRBJ1-6 | NA | NA | TRBV6-5 | TGTGCCAGCAGTTACTCGGGGCGGGGGCTGAATTCACCCCTCCACTTT | CASSYSGRGLNSPLHF
TRBJ2-1 | TRBD1 | NA | TRBV14 | TGTGCCAGCAGCCAAGAATTGGGACAGGGGGCAAATGAGCAGTTCTTC | CASSQELGQGANEQFF
TRBJ2-7 | TRBD2 | NA | TRBV4-1 | TGCGCCAGCTCTCCGGGGGGTTCTAGCTACGAGCAGTACTTC | CASSPGGSSYEQYF
TRBJ2-5 | TRBD1 | NA | TRBV6-1 | TGTGCCAGCAGTGAGGACAGGGCCTTTGGGGAGACCCAGTACTTC | CASSEDRAFGETQYF
TRBJ2-7 | NA | few | TRBV25-1 | TGTGCCAGCAGTCTAGACTCCTACGAGCAGTACTTC | CASSLDSYEQYF
TRBJ2-3 | TRBD2 | NA | TRBV30 | TGTGCCTGGAATAGCGGGGGGGCATATACGCAGTATTTT | CAWNSGGAYTQYF
TRBJ2-1 | NA | once | TRBV28 | TGTGCCAGCAGTTTAGACAGGCCGACCTACAATGAGCAGTTCTTC | CASSLDRPTYNEQFF
TRBJ2-7 | TRBD1 | NA | TRBV7-2 | TGTGCCAGCAGCTGGGACAGGGGTTCGGGCGAGCAGTACTTC | CASSWDRGSGEQYF
TRBJ1-4 | TRBD1 | once | TRBV7-9 | TGTGCCAGCAGCTTGGTCCGGGACAGTACTGAAAAACTGTTTTTT | CASSLVRDSTEKLFF
TRBJ2-5 | TRBD1 | NA | TRBV27 | TGTGCCAGCGCCCGGGACAGGTTTGCTGAGACCCAGTACTTC | CASARDRFAETQYF
TRBJ2-1 | NA | NA | TRBV5-1 | TGCGCCAGCAGGTCAGGCGAAACCTACAATGAGCAGTTCTTC | CASRSGETYNEQFF
TRBJ2-7 | NA | NA | TRBV10-2 | TGCGCCAGCAGTGACGGGCAGGGGCTCCCGGACGAGCAGTACTTC | CASSDGQGLPDEQYF
TRBJ2-2 | NA | NA | TRBV27 | TGTGCCAGCAGTTTAACCGGGACCGGGGAGCTGTTTTTT | CASSLTGTGELFF
TRBJ1-4 | NA | NA | TRBV4-3 | TGCGCCAGCAGCCAAGATCGCACAGACGCAACTAATGAAAAACTGTTTTTT | CASSQDRTDATNEKLFF
TRBJ1-5 | NA | NA | TRBV27 | TGTGCCAGCAGTTTTCAGGGATTCAGGGGCGACCAGCCCCAGCATTTT | CASSFQGFRGDQPQHF
TRBJ1-5 | NA | NA | TRBV19 | TGTGCCAGTAAGCCAATGTTCAATCAGCCCCAGCATTTT | CASKPMFNQPQHF
TRBJ1-1 | NA | NA | TRBV6-5 | TGTGCCAGCAGTGGAGGGGCGGGCTGGACTGAAGCTTTCTTT | CASSGGAGWTEAFF
TRBJ2-7 | NA | NA | TRBV28 | TGTGCCACCCACCTGGGGAGCCCCTACGAGCAGTACTTC | CATHLGSPYEQYF
TRBJ2-5 | NA | NA | TRBV18 | TGTGCCAGCTCACCTTTGACAGCCTTGGGGGAGACCCAGTACTTC | CASSPLTALGETQYF
TRBJ1-1 | TRBD1 | NA | TRBV10-1 | TGCGCCAGCAGGGGACAGGAGACTGAAGCTTTCTTT | CASRGQETEAFF
TRBJ1-2 | TRBD1 | NA | TRBV5-6 | TGTGCCAGCAGCGAGGGGGACAGGCCCGGAAACTATGGCTACACCTTC | CASSEGDRPGNYGYTF
TRBJ2-7 | TRBD2 | once | TRBV18 | TGTGCCAGCTCTCTTGGCGGGAGTGGTTACGAGCAGTACTTC | CASSLGGSGYEQYF
TRBJ2-5 | NA | few | TRBV5-1 | TGCGCCAGCACCCTAGAGGAGACCCAGTACTTC | CASTLEETQYF
TRBJ1-1 | NA | NA | TRBV19 | TGTGCCAGTACCACGGGACTAGAAGCTTTCTTT | CASTTGLEAFF
TRBJ1-1 | NA | NA | TRBV6-1 | TGTGCCAGCAGCCTAGACAGGTCCTCTGAAGCTTTCTTT | CASSLDRSSEAFF
TRBJ2-7 | TRBD2 | NA | TRBV6-6 | TGTGCCAGCAGCCTAGCGGGGGCCCGATCCTACGAGCAGTACTTC | CASSLAGARSYEQYF
TRBJ2-7 | NA | NA | TRBV7-9 | TGTGCCAGCAGCCAGTCTGTGGGCAGGGGCTACGAGCAGTACTTC | CASSQSVGRGYEQYF
TRBJ2-7 | TRBD2 | NA | TRBV7-2 | TGTGCCAGCAGACCTTCGGGGGGAACTTACGAGCAGTACTTC | CASRPSGGTYEQYF
TRBJ1-2 | NA | NA | TRBV19 | TGTGCCAGTAGTATCCTGGACAATGGCTACACCTTC | CASSILDNGYTF
TRBJ2-7 | NA | NA | TRBV6-1 | TGTGCCAGCCGGACCCGGGACTTCTCCTACGAGCAGTACTTC | CASRTRDFSYEQYF